This TCR beta chain is drawn from a study of neurological immune-mediated disorders. This clonotype was seen at least ten times. As yet, its antigen is unknown. The cDNA came from 5'RACE, which used 10-nucleotide random UMIs. TCRdb called the 5' RACE reads again in MiXCR, with one record for every CDR3 protein. Among roughly 80,000 distinct CDR3 sequences listed, nearly 6% were seen once. Study-level results: None of the CDR3 amino acid sequences in expanded clones turned up in more than one subject, which points to private repertoires in all groups.

Time point given: longitudinal time-point 2. Germline V CDR1 and CDR2: LNHNV, YYDKDF (reference sequence). The V gene lost 3 bases and the J gene lost 2 bases, with 11 bases spanning the gap. CDR3 length: 14 amino acids. V is TRBV15 and J is TRBJ2-7; D not certain. This receptor was identified in a woman aged 55-70 years with multiple sclerosis. The sequencing input was PBMCs. CDR3 DNA: TGTGCCACCAGCAGGGACCGGGTTGCCTACGAGCAGTACTTC. Its translation is CATSRDRVAYEQYF.